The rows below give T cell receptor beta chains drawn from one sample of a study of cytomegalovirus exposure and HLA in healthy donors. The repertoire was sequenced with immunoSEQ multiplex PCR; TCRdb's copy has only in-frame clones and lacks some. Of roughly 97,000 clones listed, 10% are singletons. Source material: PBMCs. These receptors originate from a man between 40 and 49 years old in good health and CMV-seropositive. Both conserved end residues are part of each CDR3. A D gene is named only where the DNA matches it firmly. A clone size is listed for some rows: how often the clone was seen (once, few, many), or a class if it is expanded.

DNA: TGTGCCAGCAGACCTCCGGGACTATACACAGATACGCAGTATTTT
CDR3: CASRPPGLYTDTQYF
V: TRBV7-2
D: TRBD2
size: once
J: TRBJ2-3

DNA: TGTGCCAGCAGTTACACCTGGACAGACCCCTACGAGCAGTACTTC
CDR3: CASSYTWTDPYEQYF
V: TRBV6-5
D: -
size: few
J: TRBJ2-7

DNA: TGTGCTAGCAGCTATAGTACTGGCTACGAGCAGTACTTC
CDR3: CASSYSTGYEQYF
V: TRBV7-7
D: -
size: -
J: TRBJ2-7

DNA: TGTGCCAGCAGCCAAGAACCTACGGCGGCGGGAGCTAGCTCCTACGAGCAGTACTTC
CDR3: CASSQEPTAAGASSYEQYF
V: TRBV14
D: TRBD2
size: few
J: TRBJ2-7

DNA: TGTGCCAGCAGCTTAGTGTCTAGCGGTTACGAGCAGTACTTC
CDR3: CASSLVSSGYEQYF
V: TRBV13
D: TRBD2
size: -
J: TRBJ2-7

DNA: TGTGCCAGCAGCCCGGGACAGGCCCTAGCCAAAAACATTCAGTACTTC
CDR3: CASSPGQALAKNIQYF
V: TRBV7-2
D: TRBD1
size: -
J: TRBJ2-4

DNA: TGTGCCAGCAGCTTAGAAGGAGGCCACATTCAGTACTTC
CDR3: CASSLEGGHIQYF
V: TRBV7-6
D: -
size: few
J: TRBJ2-4

DNA: TGCAGCGTTAAAAGGGGCGGTGAGCAGTTCTTC
CDR3: CSVKRGGEQFF
V: TRBV29-1
D: -
size: -
J: TRBJ2-1

DNA: TGTGCCAGCAGCTTGGGACAGTCAAGTTTTCCCTACGAGCAGTACTTC
CDR3: CASSLGQSSFPYEQYF
V: TRBV7-8
D: TRBD1
size: few
J: TRBJ2-7

DNA: TGTGCCAGCTCACTCTCGAAGCGGGAGGAGTACGAGCAGTACTTC
CDR3: CASSLSKREEYEQYF
V: TRBV18
D: TRBD2
size: few
J: TRBJ2-7

DNA: TGTGCCAGCAGCTTAGCCACCGCCCGAGCCGAGCAGTACTTC
CDR3: CASSLATARAEQYF
V: TRBV7-2
D: -
size: few
J: TRBJ2-7

DNA: TGTGCCAGCAGTCAACAGGGTGGCAATCAGCCCCAGCATTTT
CDR3: CASSQQGGNQPQHF
V: TRBV6-5
D: -
size: few
J: TRBJ1-5

DNA: TGTGCCAGCAGCGTAGGAGCGGGTGGCCCCTACGAGCAGTACTTC
CDR3: CASSVGAGGPYEQYF
V: TRBV9
D: -
size: -
J: TRBJ2-7

DNA: TGCGCCAGCAGCCTCTACCGGACTGGCCGCTACGAGCAGTACTTC
CDR3: CASSLYRTGRYEQYF
V: TRBV4-1
D: -
size: few
J: TRBJ2-7

DNA: TGCGCCAGCAGCTTGGCCGGTGAGACAGAGCAGTTCTTC
CDR3: CASSLAGETEQFF
V: TRBV5-1
D: -
size: few
J: TRBJ2-1

DNA: TGTGCCAGCACCCCGCCCGGGACTAGCGGATACAATGAGCAGTTCTTC
CDR3: CASTPPGTSGYNEQFF
V: TRBV7-9
D: TRBD2
size: few
J: TRBJ2-1

DNA: TGTGCCAGCAGCTTAGGAGACAGAATCAACACTGAAGCTTTCTTT
CDR3: CASSLGDRINTEAFF
V: TRBV7-9
D: -
size: many
J: TRBJ1-1

DNA: TGTGCCAGCAGCTTAGGACTACAGGGGCAAGGGGCCAACGTCCTGACTTTC
CDR3: CASSLGLQGQGANVLTF
V: TRBV7-3
D: -
size: -
J: TRBJ2-6

DNA: TGTGCAAGTCGCTCAAGGACAGGGATCAATGAGCAGTTCTTC
CDR3: CASRSRTGINEQFF
V: TRBV12-2
D: -
size: few
J: TRBJ2-1

DNA: TGTGCCAGCAGTCCTGACAGGGGCTCATACGAGCAGTACTTC
CDR3: CASSPDRGSYEQYF
V: TRBV2
D: TRBD1
size: -
J: TRBJ2-7

DNA: TGTGCCAGCAGTGATTTTCTTGGGGAGGAGGGAGATACGCAGTATTTT
CDR3: CASSDFLGEEGDTQYF
V: TRBV6-1
D: -
size: many
J: TRBJ2-3

DNA: TGCGCCAGCAGACGGAACCGGGACAGTGCCTACGAGCAGTACTTC
CDR3: CASRRNRDSAYEQYF
V: TRBV5-1
D: TRBD1
size: -
J: TRBJ2-7

DNA: TGCGCCAGCAGGGGGGGACTAGCGGGAGCCATTTCCTACAATGAGCAGTTCTTC
CDR3: CASRGGLAGAISYNEQFF
V: TRBV5-1
D: TRBD2
size: many
J: TRBJ2-1

DNA: TGTGCCAGCAGCCAAGGGGGAGGCACAGATACGCAGTATTTT
CDR3: CASSQGGGTDTQYF
V: TRBV4-2
D: -
size: -
J: TRBJ2-3

DNA: TGTGCCAGCATGGGTTGGGCCGACAGGGGATATGTGAATGGCTACACCTTC
CDR3: CASMGWADRGYVNGYTF
V: TRBV27
D: TRBD1
size: -
J: TRBJ1-2

DNA: TGTGCCAGCAGCTCGGGACAGGGGCAGTCGGGGGAGCTGTTTTTT
CDR3: CASSSGQGQSGELFF
V: TRBV11-3
D: TRBD1
size: -
J: TRBJ2-2

DNA: TGTGCCAGCAGCTTACAAGCTTACAATGAGCAGTTCTTC
CDR3: CASSLQAYNEQFF
V: TRBV7-9
D: -
size: few
J: TRBJ2-1

DNA: TGTGCCAGCAGTTTCATTGTGGGACTAGCTCAATACGAGCAGTACTTC
CDR3: CASSFIVGLAQYEQYF
V: TRBV2
D: TRBD2
size: few
J: TRBJ2-7

DNA: TGTGCCAGCAAGACCGGGAAAGTATATGGCTACACCTTC
CDR3: CASKTGKVYGYTF
V: TRBV6-5
D: -
size: -
J: TRBJ1-2

DNA: TGTGCCAGCAGCCCGCGACAGGGAACCTACAATGAGCAGTTCTTC
CDR3: CASSPRQGTYNEQFF
V: TRBV13
D: TRBD1
size: once
J: TRBJ2-1

DNA: TGTGCCAGCAGTGAATGGGGACAGGGTGAAGATACGCAGTATTTT
CDR3: CASSEWGQGEDTQYF
V: TRBV6-1
D: TRBD1
size: -
J: TRBJ2-3

DNA: TGTGCCAGCTCACCGGGACAGGGCAGTCAGCCCCAGCATTTT
CDR3: CASSPGQGSQPQHF
V: TRBV18
D: TRBD1
size: -
J: TRBJ1-5

DNA: TGTGCCAGCTCACCAGGCAGGGCCGACGAGCAGTTCTTC
CDR3: CASSPGRADEQFF
V: TRBV18
D: -
size: -
J: TRBJ2-1

DNA: TGCGCCAGCACCCACGGTTATAGCACAGATACGCAGTATTTT
CDR3: CASTHGYSTDTQYF
V: TRBV5-1
D: -
size: -
J: TRBJ2-3

DNA: TGCGCCAGCAGCCCTGGACTAGCGGGAGTAGAGACCCAGTACTTC
CDR3: CASSPGLAGVETQYF
V: TRBV5-1
D: TRBD2
size: -
J: TRBJ2-5

DNA: TGTGCCAGCAGCGCCAATGGGGGGGGCGCAGGTCAGCCCCAGCATTTT
CDR3: CASSANGGGAGQPQHF
V: TRBV5-6
D: -
size: few
J: TRBJ1-5

DNA: TGCAGTGCTAGAGATCAGGAGGGACAGTACTTC
CDR3: CSARDQEGQYF
V: TRBV20-1
D: -
size: few
J: TRBJ2-7

DNA: TGTGCCAGCAGCCCCAGTTCGCGGACTTCTAGCTACGAGCAGTACTTC
CDR3: CASSPSSRTSSYEQYF
V: TRBV5-4
D: -
size: -
J: TRBJ2-7

DNA: TGTGCCAGCAGCTCAGGACTCCTGAGGGCTGAAGCTTTCTTT
CDR3: CASSSGLLRAEAFF
V: TRBV11-2
D: -
size: -
J: TRBJ1-1

DNA: TGCAGCGTTAGACTAGCGGGAATGAGCTCCTACGAGCAGTACTTC
CDR3: CSVRLAGMSSYEQYF
V: TRBV29-1
D: TRBD2
size: few
J: TRBJ2-7

DNA: TGTGCCAGTAGTCCCCTTGGACAGGGGGCTGCCGGGGAGCTGTTTTTT
CDR3: CASSPLGQGAAGELFF
V: TRBV19
D: TRBD1
size: few
J: TRBJ2-2

DNA: TGTGCCAGCAGTCCCTCAGGGGGAGAGCAGTACTTC
CDR3: CASSPSGGEQYF
V: TRBV6-6
D: TRBD1
size: few
J: TRBJ2-7

DNA: TGCAGCTTCCGGTCCCACACCGGGGAGCTGTTTTTT
CDR3: CSFRSHTGELFF
V: TRBV29-1
D: -
size: many
J: TRBJ2-2

DNA: TGTGCCAGCGGAGCACTAGCGGGAGCCGGGGAGCTGTTTTTT
CDR3: CASGALAGAGELFF
V: TRBV2
D: TRBD2
size: few
J: TRBJ2-2

DNA: TGTGCCAGCAGCTATGGGGCGGCCTCTCTGAACACTGAAGCTTTCTTT
CDR3: CASSYGAASLNTEAFF
V: TRBV4-2
D: -
size: few
J: TRBJ1-1

DNA: TGTGCCAGCAGTTACCCGGGAGGGGGGGCCTACAATGAGCAGTTCTTC
CDR3: CASSYPGGGAYNEQFF
V: TRBV6-6
D: TRBD2
size: -
J: TRBJ2-1

DNA: TGTGCCAGCTCACTACCGCCCGGGACAGGGAAGTTCTTC
CDR3: CASSLPPGTGKFF
V: TRBV18
D: TRBD1
size: -
J: TRBJ2-1

DNA: TGTGCCACCCTAGCCTCCGGAGATTACGAGCAGTACTTC
CDR3: CATLASGDYEQYF
V: TRBV6-5
D: -
size: -
J: TRBJ2-7

DNA: TGTGCCAGCAGCTTGGGACAGGACCAAGAGACCCAGTACTTC
CDR3: CASSLGQDQETQYF
V: TRBV11-3
D: TRBD1
size: few
J: TRBJ2-5

DNA: TGTGCCAGCAGCTCGTCGGGAGTCCGAGAGACCCAGTACTTC
CDR3: CASSSSGVRETQYF
V: TRBV5-4
D: -
size: few
J: TRBJ2-5

DNA: TGCGCCAGCAGCCGCAGGGGTAACACTGAAGCTTTCTTT
CDR3: CASSRRGNTEAFF
V: TRBV4-1
D: -
size: many
J: TRBJ1-1

DNA: TGTGCCAGCACCTACCGGGAGCCGAATGAAAAACTGTTTTTT
CDR3: CASTYREPNEKLFF
V: TRBV6-5
D: -
size: -
J: TRBJ1-4

DNA: TGTGCCAGCAGTAGGACAGGTTATAGCAATCAGCCCCAGCATTTT
CDR3: CASSRTGYSNQPQHF
V: TRBV28
D: TRBD1
size: -
J: TRBJ1-5

DNA: TGTGCCAGCAGCGTAGAAGCAGGGGCTGGCGGTTCACCCCTCCACTTT
CDR3: CASSVEAGAGGSPLHF
V: TRBV9
D: -
size: -
J: TRBJ1-6

DNA: TGTGCCAGTAGTACGGACAGGGCCTCCGGCGCTCTTGGCTACACCTTC
CDR3: CASSTDRASGALGYTF
V: TRBV19
D: TRBD1
size: few
J: TRBJ1-2

DNA: TGTGCCAGCAGCTTAAGTGTCGGGGGCTCTGGAAACACCATATATTTT
CDR3: CASSLSVGGSGNTIYF
V: TRBV11-2
D: -
size: -
J: TRBJ1-3

DNA: TGTGCCAGCAGCTTAGTAGGAACCCGGGACAGCTCCTACGAGCAGTACTTC
CDR3: CASSLVGTRDSSYEQYF
V: TRBV7-2
D: TRBD1
size: -
J: TRBJ2-7